The sequence of this TCR beta chain was determined in a study of blood T cells in healthy people across ages. This clonotype occurred many times. Antigen: not known. The junction departs from germline at one end; a sequencing error may be responsible. Primers used in a second PCR of about 7 to 12 cycles were a sample-barcoded 5' primer and a J-beta primer mix. Each CDR3 protein is one row after TCRdb ran MiXCR on the 5' RACE reads. The sample gives around 1,500,000 distinct CDR3 sequences, under 30% of which show up once; 6.5% to 8.5% is in the top ten. Whole-study findings and limits: No one knew whether donors had CMV, which possibly confounded expanded clonotype changes.

Donors gave roughly 10 milliliters of peripheral blood apiece. Sequenced material: blood. This sequence was found in a woman aged 25-40 years in good health.

CDR3 sequence (DNA): TGTGCCAGCAGCTTTAGCGGGGCCCAAGAGACCCAGTACTTC. It codes for CASSFSGAQETQYF. The V and J genes are TRBV5-1 and TRBJ2-5; TRBD2 matches at 8 bases. CDR3 size: 14 residues. CDR1 is SGHRS, CDR2 YFSETQ, per germline.